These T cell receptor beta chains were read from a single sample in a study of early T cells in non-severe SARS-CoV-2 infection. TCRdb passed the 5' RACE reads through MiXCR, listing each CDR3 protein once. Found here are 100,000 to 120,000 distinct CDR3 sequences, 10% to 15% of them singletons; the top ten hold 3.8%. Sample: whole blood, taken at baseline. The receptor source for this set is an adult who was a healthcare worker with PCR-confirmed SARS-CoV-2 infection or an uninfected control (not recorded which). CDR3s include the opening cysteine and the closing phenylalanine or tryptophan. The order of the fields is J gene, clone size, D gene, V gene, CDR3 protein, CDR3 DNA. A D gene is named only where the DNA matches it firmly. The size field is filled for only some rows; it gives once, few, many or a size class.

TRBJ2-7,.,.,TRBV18,CASSPSNAYEQYF,TGTGCCAGCTCACCAAGTAATGCTTACGAGCAGTACTTC
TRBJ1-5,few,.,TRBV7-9,CASSHDLDGYDQPQHF,TGTGCCAGCAGCCATGACCTGGACGGGTACGATCAGCCCCAGCATTTT
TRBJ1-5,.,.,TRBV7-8,CASSLIAGGNQPQHF,TGTGCCAGCAGCTTGATCGCAGGGGGCAATCAGCCCCAGCATTTT
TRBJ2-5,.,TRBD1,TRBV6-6,CASSYSAVLRGLETQYF,TGTGCCAGCAGTTACTCGGCTGTTCTCAGGGGGCTAGAGACCCAGTACTTC
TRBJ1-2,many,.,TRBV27,CASSLRDGNYGYTF,TGTGCCAGCAGTTTGCGGGACGGAAACTATGGCTACACCTTC
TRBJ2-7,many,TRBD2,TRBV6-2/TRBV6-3,CASSLAGGNEQYF,TGTGCCAGCAGTCTAGCGGGAGGTAACGAGCAGTACTTC
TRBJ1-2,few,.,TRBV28,CASKVEYGYTF,TGTGCCAGCAAAGTTGAATATGGCTACACCTTC
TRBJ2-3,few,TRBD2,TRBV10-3,CAISGGGGPGTQYF,TGTGCCATCAGTGGAGGCGGGGGGCCAGGTACGCAGTATTTT
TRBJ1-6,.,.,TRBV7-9,CASSPTAMSSYNSPLHF,TGTGCCAGCAGCCCGACCGCGATGAGCTCCTATAATTCACCCCTCCACTTT
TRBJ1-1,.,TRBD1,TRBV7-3,CASSPGQGVGEAFF,TGTGCCAGCAGCCCCGGACAGGGGGTAGGGGAAGCTTTCTTT
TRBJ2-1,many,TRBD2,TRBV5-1,CASSGTSGSYNEQFF,TGTGCCAGCAGTGGGACTAGCGGGAGTTATAATGAGCAGTTCTTC
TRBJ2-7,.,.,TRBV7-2,CASSPVPPREQYF,TGTGCCAGCAGCCCGGTACCCCCCCGGGAGCAGTACTTC
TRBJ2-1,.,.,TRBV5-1,CASSFGPHSYNEQFF,TGCGCCAGCAGCTTTGGACCCCACTCCTACAATGAGCAGTTCTTC
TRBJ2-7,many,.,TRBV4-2,CASSPERGSSYEQYF,TGTGCCAGCAGCCCCGAGAGAGGAAGCTCCTACGAGCAGTACTTC
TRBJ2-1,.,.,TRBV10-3,CAISEFSYNEQFF,TGTGCCATCAGTGAGTTTTCTTACAATGAGCAGTTCTTC
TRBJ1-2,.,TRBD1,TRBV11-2,CASSLPDRGNYGYTF,TGTGCCAGCAGCTTACCGGACAGGGGTAACTATGGCTACACCTTC
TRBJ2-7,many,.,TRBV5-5,CASSLAPGRDEQYF,TGTGCCAGCAGCTTGGCTCCTGGCAGAGACGAGCAGTACTTC
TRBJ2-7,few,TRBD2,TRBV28,CASSLRLAGEPDEQYF,TGTGCCAGCAGTCTCCGACTAGCGGGAGAACCCGACGAGCAGTACTTC
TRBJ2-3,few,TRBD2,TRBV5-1,CASSLEQSSGSMDTQYF,TGCGCCAGCAGCTTGGAACAGTCTAGCGGGAGCATGGATACGCAGTATTTT
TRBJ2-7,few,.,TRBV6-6,CASSFPTNSYEQYF,TGTGCCAGCAGTTTCCCGACTAATTCCTACGAGCAGTACTTC
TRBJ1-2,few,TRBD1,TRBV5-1,CASRAGTDGYTF,TGCGCCAGCAGAGCCGGGACAGACGGCTACACCTTC
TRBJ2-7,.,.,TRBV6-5,CASSSGLRYEQYF,TGTGCCAGCAGTTCGGGACTGAGATACGAGCAGTACTTC
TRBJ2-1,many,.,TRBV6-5,CASRYGKTASANYNEQFF,TGTGCCAGCAGGTACGGGAAGACAGCCTCGGCTAACTACAATGAGCAGTTCTTC
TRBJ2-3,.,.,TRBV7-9,CASSLAGRTDTQYF,TGTGCCAGCAGCTTAGCCGGCCGCACAGATACGCAGTATTTT
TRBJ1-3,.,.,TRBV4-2,CASSQAVRGYGNTIYF,TGTGCCAGCAGCCAAGCCGTCCGAGGATATGGAAACACCATATATTTT
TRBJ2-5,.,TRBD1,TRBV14,CASTSGTVSAQETQYF,TGTGCCAGCACCTCCGGGACAGTTTCCGCCCAAGAGACCCAGTACTTC
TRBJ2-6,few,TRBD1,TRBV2,CASSRTGGSGANVLTF,TGTGCCAGCAGCCGGACAGGGGGCTCTGGGGCCAACGTCCTGACTTTC
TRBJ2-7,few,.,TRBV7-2,CASSRGLTTHEQYF,TGTGCCAGCAGCCGCGGACTGACGACACACGAGCAGTACTTC
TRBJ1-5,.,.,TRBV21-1,CASSKGSPGRKVGSNQPQHF,TGTGCCAGCAGCAAAGGGAGCCCCGGAAGGAAGGTAGGAAGCAATCAGCCCCAGCATTTT
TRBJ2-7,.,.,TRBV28,CASSITAEPYEQYF,TGTGCCAGCAGTATAACAGCGGAGCCATACGAGCAGTACTTC
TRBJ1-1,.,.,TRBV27,CASRHANTEAFF,TGTGCCAGCCGTCACGCGAACACTGAAGCTTTCTTT
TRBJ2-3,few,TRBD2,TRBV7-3,CASSLGLAGAQDTQYF,TGTGCCAGCAGCTTGGGCCTAGCGGGGGCCCAAGATACGCAGTATTTT
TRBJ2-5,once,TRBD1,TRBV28,CASRYPGTGRGETQYF,TGTGCCAGCAGATACCCCGGGACAGGGCGCGGAGAGACCCAGTACTTC
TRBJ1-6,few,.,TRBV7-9,CASSLSRVNSPLHF,TGTGCCAGCAGCTTAAGCAGGGTGAATTCACCCCTCCACTTT
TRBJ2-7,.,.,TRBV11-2,CASSLEPSIDEQYF,TGTGCCAGCAGCTTAGAGCCTAGTATCGACGAGCAGTACTTC
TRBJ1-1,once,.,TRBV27,CASSPLTGRMNTEAFF,TGTGCCAGCAGTCCCCTGACAGGTCGCATGAACACTGAAGCTTTCTTT
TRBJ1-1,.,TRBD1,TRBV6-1,CASSVQGARTEAFF,TGTGCCAGCAGTGTACAGGGGGCGCGTACTGAAGCTTTCTTT
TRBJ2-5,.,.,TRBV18,CASSPPGAREQETQYF,TGTGCCAGCTCACCACCGGGGGCCAGGGAACAAGAGACCCAGTACTTC